Listed below are T cell receptor delta chains from one sample, sequenced in a study of Vδ1+ human thymocytes. TCRdb re-called the multiplex PCR reads via CATT. Here the sample spans some 27,000 delta-chain clones, roughly 6.7% being singletons. Input material: Vdelta1+ gamma-delta thymocytes from the thymus. These receptors all come from a girl less than two years old who had congenital heart surgery. CDR3s include the opening cysteine and the closing phenylalanine or tryptophan. D genes are given only for firm matches. Rows may omit the clone size; those that give it use once, few, many or a size class.

TRDV1	TRDJ1	-	-	CALGMRGTDKLIF	TGTGCTCTTGGAATGCGGGGCACCGATAAACTCATCTTT
TRDV1	TRDJ1	-	TRDD3	CALGELAGAGGTDKLIF	TGTGCTCTTGGGGAACTAGCCGGAGCTGGGGGCACCGATAAACTCATCTTT
TRDV1	TRDJ1	-	-	CALGDLGDADKLIF	TGTGCTCTTGGGGACCTGGGCGACGCCGATAAACTCATCTTT
TRDV1	TRDJ1	few	TRDD3	CALGESDPAFLREVGDTRKLIF	TGTGCTCTTGGGGAATCCGACCCGGCCTTCCTACGTGAGGTGGGGGATACGCGCAAACTCATCTTT
TRDV1	TRDJ1	few	-	CALGEKPLFGNKLIF	TGTGCTCTTGGGGAAAAACCACTCTTCGGTAATAAACTCATCTTT
TRDV1	TRDJ1	-	-	CALGELSPRCLDKLIF	TGTGCTCTTGGGGAACTCTCCCCTAGGTGCCTGGACAAACTCATCTTT
TRDV1	TRDJ1	-	-	CALVWPHPSYGGYAGVRKLIF	TGTGCTCTTGTTTGGCCCCATCCTTCCTACGGGGGATACGCCGGGGTCCGGAAACTCATCTTT
TRDV1	TRDJ1	few	TRDD3	CALGECILPLSDWGLPTDKLIF	TGTGCTCTTGGGGAATGTATTCTACCCTTATCCGACTGGGGGCTTCCCACCGATAAACTCATCTTT
TRDV1	TRDJ1	few	-	CALGMASSATDKLIF	TGTGCTCTTGGGATGGCTTCCTCCGCGACCGATAAACTCATCTTT
TRDV1	TRDJ1	-	TRDD2	CALGEIFPTTWAIAHTDKLIF	TGTGCTCTTGGGGAAATCTTTCCTACTACCTGGGCGATAGCCCACACCGATAAACTCATCTTT
TRDV1	TRDJ1	-	TRDD2	CALGDPLPPFAQYTDKLIF	TGTGCTCTTGGGGATCCCCTTCCTCCCTTCGCCCAGTACACCGATAAACTCATCTTT
TRDV2	TRDJ1	-	TRDD3	CACGVGDTNTDKLIF	TGTGCCTGTGGAGTTGGGGATACGAACACCGATAAACTCATCTTT
TRDV1	TRDJ1	few	-	CALGEFGYSGFFTDKLIF	TGTGCTCTTGGGGAATTCGGATACTCGGGATTTTTCACCGATAAACTCATCTTT
TRDV1	TRDJ1	-	TRDD3	CALGEDPPTTGGLHKLIF	TGTGCTCTTGGGGAAGATCCTCCTACGACTGGGGGGCTACATAAACTCATCTTT
TRDV2	TRDJ3	-	TRDD3	CACDVPSTGGSSWDTRQMFF	TGTGCCTGTGACGTCCCCTCTACTGGGGGATCCTCCTGGGACACCCGACAGATGTTTTTC
TRDV1	TRDJ1	few	-	CALEELRLPNTDKLIF	TGTGCTCTTGAGGAACTGCGTCTGCCCAACACCGATAAACTCATCTTT
TRDV1	TRDJ1	few	-	CALGELRDNRRIYTDKLIF	TGTGCTCTTGGGGAACTAAGAGATAACCGGCGGATCTACACCGATAAACTCATCTTT
TRDV1	TRDJ1	few	-	CALGEVAAGYTDKLIF	TGTGCTCTTGGGGAAGTGGCCGCTGGGTACACCGATAAACTCATCTTT
TRDV2	TRDJ1	few	-	CACDTDQPRYHYFITDKLIF	TGTGCCTGTGACACCGACCAACCAAGGTACCACTATTTTATCACCGATAAACTCATCTTT